A single sample is the source of the 21 T cell receptor beta chains below, sequenced in a study of early T cells in non-severe SARS-CoV-2 infection. TCRdb re-called the 5' RACE reads through MiXCR, storing one row per CDR3 protein. The sample includes about 26,000 distinct CDR3 sequences, less than 5% of them seen just once. The sample taken for sequencing was whole blood. These receptors were obtained from an adult who was a healthcare worker with PCR-confirmed SARS-CoV-2 infection or an uninfected control (not recorded which).

This clonotype was observed many times. This chain links TRBV29-1 with TRBJ1-1; 9 bases align to TRBD1. Germline V CDR1 and CDR2: SQVTM, ANQGSEA. CDR3 size: 16 residues. V trimming: 7 bases; J trimming: 4 bases; junction bases outside the gene matches: 16. The CDR3 coding sequence is TGCAGCGCGGTTGCACAGGGGGCGCGTCTGGGCACTGAAGCTTTCTTT. Translating gives CSAVAQGARLGTEAFF. Full variable domain (missing parts from reference TRBV29-1 and TRBJ1-1): SAVISQKPSRDICQRGTSLTIQCQVDSQVTMMFWYRQQPGQSLTLIATANQGSEATYESGFVIDKFPISRPNLTFSTLTVSNMSPEDSSIYLCSAVAQGARLGTEAFFGQGTRLTVV.

This clonotype has ten or more counts. V and J are TRBV20-1 and TRBJ2-1; 9 bases align to TRBD2. Germline CDR1 reads DFQATT; CDR2 reads SNEGSKA (reference sequence). The CDR3 is 15 residues long. V trimming: 3 bases; J trimming: 3 bases; junction bases outside the gene matches: 6. As DNA, the CDR3 is TGCAGTGCTAGGGGGCCTAGCGGGAACTACAATGAGCAGTTCTTC. Its protein is CSARGPSGNYNEQFF.

This clonotype has ten or more counts. The gene calls are TRBV5-1 and TRBJ1-1, with D uncertain. There are 13 residues in the CDR3. Trimming shortened V by 4 bases and J by 5 bases, and 12 bases separated the two germline ends. In germline, CDR1 is SGHRS, CDR2 YFSETQ. In DNA form, the CDR3 reads TGCGCCAGCAGCGGCGGGCTGGGGACTGAAGCTTTCTTT. Protein: CASSGGLGTEAFF.

In this sample, this clonotype turned up many times. This chain uses TRBV20-1 with TRBJ2-7, with a tentative D call TRBD1 (5 bases). V lost 3 bases to trimming and J lost 3 bases, with 15 bases between them. The CDR3 loop spans 14 amino acids. The germline V gene encodes CDR1 DFQATT and CDR2 SNEGSKA (reference sequence). Here the CDR3 reads CSASPAGQDYEQYF. For the CDR3, the DNA is TGCAGTGCTAGCCCCGCCGGACAAGACTACGAGCAGTACTTC.

This clonotype occurred many times. The rearrangement uses TRBV5-1 and TRBJ2-5, with 9 positions matching TRBD1. With V trimmed by 4 bases and J by 2 bases, 12 bases remained unmatched. CDR1 and CDR2 from the germline V gene are SGHRS and YFSETQ. This CDR3 is built from 17 residues. CDR3 in DNA: TGCGCCAGCAGCGAAGGACAGGGGCGTCCTCTTCAAGAGACCCAGTACTTC. Translating it yields CASSEGQGRPLQETQYF.

The rearrangement links TRBV7-6 to TRBJ2-2; 7 bases fit TRBD1. The CDR3 consists of 16 residues. CDR1 SGHVS and CDR2 FNYEAQ come from the germline V gene. The junction had 7 bases not matched to a gene; V was cut back by 5 bases and J by 1 base. CDR3 nucleotides: TGTGCCAGCAGCCTGACCGGGACAGTGAACACCGGGGAGCTGTTTTTT. This gives the protein CASSLTGTVNTGELFF.

This chain uses TRBV10-3 with TRBJ2-1; TRBD1 might be the D (5 bases). There are 16 residues in the CDR3. Trimming shortened V by 5 bases and J by 5 bases, and 19 bases separated the two germline ends. The germline V gene has CDR1 ENHRY and CDR2 SYGVKD. CDR3 coding DNA: TGTGCCATCAGTACTACCTCTCACCTGACAGACAATGAGCAGTTCTTC. This gives the protein CAISTTSHLTDNEQFF.

This clonotype was recorded at least ten times. The chain uses TRBV3-1 and TRBJ1-5; D unclear. Trimming removed 0 bases at V and 1 base at J, with 7 bases between. This CDR3 is built from 15 residues. CDR1 is LGHDT and CDR2 is YNNKEL in the germline V gene (reference sequence). This chain's CDR3 is CASSQEHTSNQPQHF. As DNA, the CDR3 is TGTGCCAGCAGCCAAGAGCACACGAGCAATCAGCCCCAGCATTTT.

The rearrangement uses TRBV6-5 and TRBJ2-7; unclear D gene. The germline V gene encodes CDR1 MNHEY and CDR2 SVGAGI. V dropped 0 bases and J dropped 3 bases, with 12 bases sitting between them. The CDR3 has 15 residues. This chain's CDR3 is CASSYSILGLYEQYF. CDR3 in DNA: TGTGCCAGCAGTTACTCGATCCTCGGCCTCTACGAGCAGTACTTC.

This clonotype showed up many times. CDR3 DNA: TGTGCCAGCAGCCCGTTCGACTGGACCGGGGAGCTGTTTTTT. It specifies CASSPFDWTGELFF. This rearrangement joins TRBV3-1 to TRBJ2-2; D is uncertain. The CDR3 is made up of 14 amino acids. The V gene's germline CDR1 is LGHDT and CDR2 YNNKEL (reference sequence). The ends were cut back, 4 bases at V and 5 bases at J, with 11 bases in the middle.

This clonotype was counted a few times. The chain joins TRBV5-1 to TRBJ2-5; 9 bases map to TRBD2. Germline V gives CDR1 SGHRS, CDR2 YFSETQ. V trimming: 0 bases; J trimming: 5 bases; junction bases outside the gene matches: 8. The CDR3 length is 16 residues. The chain's CDR3 is CASSLGSSGRTETQYF. CDR3 coding DNA: TGCGCCAGCAGCTTGGGGTCCAGCGGGAGGACCGAGACCCAGTACTTC. The entire variable domain, with the rest obtained from reference TRBV5-1 and TRBJ2-5, is as follows: KAGVTQTPRYLIKTRGQQVTLSCSPISGHRSVSWYQQTPGQGLQFLFEYFSETQRNKGNFPGRFSGRQFSNSRSEMNVSTLELGDSALYLCASSLGSSGRTETQYFGPGTRLLVL.

This clonotype was seen at least ten times. V usage is TRBV18 and J usage is TRBJ1-1; maybe TRBD1 (5 bases). V shed 0 bases and J shed 4 bases, with 18 bases lying between them. This CDR3 spans 17 amino acids. In germline, CDR1 is KGHSH, CDR2 LQKENI. CDR3 sequence (DNA): TGTGCCAGCTCACCACCCATGACGATAAGGGGTAGCACTGAAGCTTTCTTT. This codes for CASSPPMTIRGSTEAFF.

The table lists this clonotype with many counts. The CDR3 DNA sequence: TGTGCCTGGGGGCAGTCTGGAAACACCATATATTTT. Translating it yields CAWGQSGNTIYF. V gene TRBV7-6 combines with J gene TRBJ1-3, with D possibly matching TRBD1 (6 bases). Germline CDR1 SGHVS, CDR2 FNYEAQ. CDR3 size: 12 residues. With 11 bases removed from V and 1 base from J, the gap between germline ends came to 9 bases.

The chain combines TRBV11-3 with TRBJ2-2; no reliable D call. The CDR3 sequence is 15 residues long. Per germline, CDR1 SGHNT and CDR2 YENEEA. V was cut by 5 bases and J by 0 bases, with 10 bases left in between. The CDR3 loop reads CASSPDGTNTGELFF. The CDR3 bases are TGTGCCAGCAGCCCTGACGGCACGAACACCGGGGAGCTGTTTTTT. Based on the CDR3 plus reference TRBV11-3 and TRBJ2-2, the full variable domain is EAGVVQSPRYKIIEKKQPVAFWCNPISGHNTLYWYLQNLGQGPELLIRYENEEAVDDSQLPKDRFSAERLKGVDSTLKIQPAELGDSAVYLCASSPDGTNTGELFFGEGSRLTVL.

The table lists this clonotype with many counts. The chain has TRBV10-3 and TRBJ1-3; D call uncertain. Germline-derived CDR1 and CDR2 are ENHRY and SYGVKD. V lost 10 bases and J 0 bases, leaving 10 bases between the germline ends. The CDR3 length is 13 residues. CDR3 sequence reads: CATQESSGNTIYF. The CDR3 nucleotides read TGTGCCACCCAGGAGAGCTCTGGAAACACCATATATTTT.

This clonotype was seen repeatedly, ten times or more. The chain links TRBV6-2 or TRBV6-3 to TRBJ2-7, with 13 nucleotides matching TRBD2. From germline, CDR1 is MNHEY and CDR2 SVGEGT. The CDR3 is 17 residues long. The junction had 11 bases not matched to a gene; V was cut back by 4 bases and J by 5 bases. The DNA for the CDR3 is TGTGCCAGCAGTTCCTCTGGGCGAGGACTAGCGGGAGACGAGCAGTACTTC. This gives the protein CASSSSGRGLAGDEQYF.

This clonotype has just a few counts. The genes are TRBV18 and TRBJ2-1; a weak D match, TRBD2 (6 bases). The CDR3 runs 14 residues. The germline V gene encodes CDR1 KGHSH and CDR2 LQKENI. V was shortened by 5 bases and J by 5 bases, with 13 bases between the two germline ends. CDR3 sequence: CASSRASENNEQFF. The DNA for the CDR3 is TGTGCCAGCTCAAGGGCTAGCGAGAACAATGAGCAGTTCTTC. The full variable domain, in which reference TRBV18 and TRBJ2-1 provide the parts outside the CDR3, is NAGVMQNPRHLVRRRGQEARLRCSPMKGHSHVYWYRQLPEEGLKFMVYLQKENIIDESGMPKERFSAEFPKEGPSILRIQQVVRGDSAAYFCASSRASENNEQFFGPGTRLTVL.

This clonotype has only a few counts. CDR3 nucleotide sequence: TGTGCCAGCAGCCCGTGGGGATTAGCGGGAGAGCACGAGCAGTACTTC. This encodes CASSPWGLAGEHEQYF. The genes are TRBV3-1 and TRBJ2-7, with 9 bases matching TRBD2. There are 16 residues in the CDR3. V was clipped by 4 bases and J by 5 bases; unmatched bases: 12. Looked up from germline, CDR1 is LGHDT and CDR2 is YNNKEL (reference sequence).

This clonotype was detected ten times or more. The gene calls are TRBV29-1 and TRBJ2-5, with TRBD1 as a possible D gene (6 bases). Germline loops: CDR1 SQVTM, CDR2 ANQGSEA. The germline V and J ends were trimmed by 5 bases and 3 bases, with 10 bases remaining between them. This CDR3 region has 12 residues. This chain's CDR3 is CSVQRTEETQYF. CDR3 nucleotides: TGCAGCGTTCAGAGGACAGAAGAGACCCAGTACTTC. Combining the CDR3 with reference TRBV29-1 and TRBJ2-5 gives the whole variable domain SAVISQKPSRDICQRGTSLTIQCQVDSQVTMMFWYRQQPGQSLTLIATANQGSEATYESGFVIDKFPISRPNLTFSTLTVSNMSPEDSSIYLCSVQRTEETQYFGPGTRLLVL.

This clonotype showed up many times. The rearrangement uses TRBV20-1 and TRBJ2-1; D not certain. V shed 0 bases and J shed 3 bases, with 3 bases lying between them. CDR3 length equals 12 residues. Germline V CDR1 and CDR2: DFQATT, SNEGSKA (reference sequence). The CDR3 DNA reads as TGCAGTGCTAGAGATTACTACAATGAGCAGTTCTTC. This codes for CSARDYYNEQFF.

This clonotype was observed at least ten times. The genes are TRBV20-1 and TRBJ2-1; D assignment may be TRBD1 or TRBD2 (5 bases each). V was shortened by 4 bases and J by 8 bases, with 24 bases between the two germline ends. Germline V gives CDR1 DFQATT, CDR2 SNEGSKA (reference sequence). This CDR3 has 16 residues. The CDR3 DNA is TGCAGTGCTATATTCGTGGGGCACGGGGTCTGGGATGAGCAGTTCTTC. It encodes CSAIFVGHGVWDEQFF.